One T cell receptor beta chain is described in this entry. Its antigen remains unidentified. Construction of naive CD8 libraries employed 20,000 to 1,000,000 sorted cells together with 10%, 30% or 50% RNA. Library preparation followed earlier protocols using designated TCR primers. Via MiXCR, TCRdb re-called the PCR reads, giving one row per CDR3 protein. The data show some 65,000 distinct CDR3 sequences, roughly 18% seen once. V dropped 6 bases and J dropped 9; count of bases not matched to a gene: 9. The CDR3 totals 14 residues. Looked up from germline, CDR1 is MDHEN and CDR2 is SYDVKM. The sample belongs to a study of molecular identifiers for immune sequencing clone quantification. General study points: Jurkat TCR RNA spiked in from one cell reportedly remained identifiable amid 970,000 or so naive cells. In CMV-specific effectors, clones above 20 copies held over 99% of molecules; naive, under 1%.

Sequenced: naive CD8+ T cells from blood, with Jurkat cell RNA spiked in. The sample's subset: FACS-sorted CD8+CD4-CCR7+CD45RA+ naive T cells. The TCR was taken from a human donor in good health. Some libraries in this study had Jurkat cell RNA spiked in. V gene TRBV28 combines with J gene TRBJ2-4, with 9 positions matching TRBD2. The CDR3 is CASSLLAGGGIQYF. CDR3 DNA: TGTGCCAGCAGCCTACTGGCGGGAGGGGGCATTCAGTACTTC.